A single sample is the source of the 25 T cell receptor beta chains below, sequenced in a study of blood T cell repertoires in COVID-19. The method was immunoSEQ multiplex PCR; TCRdb's version includes in-frame clones alone and lacks a portion of them. Of hundreds of thousands of clones listed, 85% to 90% were seen once; the top ten hold 1.5% to 2%. Sequenced material: PBMCs or T cells enriched from blood (not recorded which). All receptors come from a man in his forties who had recovered from COVID-19.

This clone was detected only once. The chain links TRBV7-2 to TRBJ2-3, with 9 nucleotides matching TRBD2. After removal of 2 bases from V and 2 bases from J, the junction contained 11 bases not matched to a gene. The CDR3 is 18 residues long. Germline assignment: CDR1 SGHTA and CDR2 FQGNSA. The CDR3: CASSLQGVRGGFTDTQYF. As DNA, the CDR3 is TGTGCCAGCAGCTTACAGGGGGTGCGGGGGGGTTTCACAGATACGCAGTATTTT.

The V and J genes are TRBV29-1 and TRBJ2-3; unclear D gene. Germline V gives CDR1 SQVTM, CDR2 ANQGSEA. This CDR3 region has 15 residues. V gave up 6 bases and J gave up 0 bases, with 16 bases separating them. This chain's CDR3 is CSVRVAAASTDTQYF. The DNA of the CDR3 is TGCAGCGTGCGTGTGGCGGCCGCTAGCACAGATACGCAGTATTTT.

This chain joins TRBV11-3 and TRBJ2-4; perhaps TRBD2 as D (5 bases). This CDR3 is 15 amino acids long. Per germline, CDR1 SGHNT and CDR2 YENEEA. The V end lost 3 bases, the J end lost 3 bases, and 12 bases lay between the germline ends. CDR3 region: CASSLGWGDKNIQYF. The CDR3, as DNA: TGTGCCAGCAGCTTGGGGTGGGGAGACAAAAACATTCAGTACTTC.

This CDR3 is CASSLSRQGGNYGYTF. CDR3 coding DNA: TGCGCCAGCAGCTTGAGTAGACAGGGGGGTAACTATGGCTACACCTTC. The V call is TRBV5-1, the J call TRBJ1-2, with TRBD1 matching over 9 bases. CDR3 length: 16 residues. CDR1 is SGHRS, CDR2 YFSETQ, per germline. J lost 1 base, V lost 1 base, and 5 bases had no gene match. Full variable domain (missing parts from reference TRBV5-1 and TRBJ1-2): KAGVTQTPRYLIKTRGQQVTLSCSPISGHRSVSWYQQTPGQGLQFLFEYFSETQRNKGNFPGRFSGRQFSNSRSEMNVSTLELGDSALYLCASSLSRQGGNYGYTFGSGTRLTVV.

The chain has TRBV6-5 and TRBJ2-2, with 7 bases that match TRBD1. Germline V gene lookup returns CDR1 MNHEY and CDR2 SVGAGI. The CDR3 is 15 amino acids. With 4 bases clipped from V and 3 bases from J, the junction kept 5 bases outside the gene matches. CDR3 in DNA: TGTGCCAGCAGTTCTGGGACAGCTGACACCGGGGAGCTGTTTTTT. Translating it yields CASSSGTADTGELFF.

This clone occurred once. This sequence joins TRBV28 and TRBJ1-6, with D perhaps TRBD1 (6 bases). Trimming took off 3 bases at V and 9 bases at J, with 15 bases between the two ends. The CDR3 covers 15 residues. Germline CDR1 and CDR2: MDHEN and SYDVKM. CDR3 region: CASSFHDRLVSPLHF. In nucleotides, the CDR3 is TGTGCCAGCAGTTTCCATGACAGGCTTGTTTCACCCCTCCACTTT.

The chain carries TRBV28 and TRBJ1-4; 7 nucleotides align to TRBD1. Germline V gene data show CDR1 as MDHEN and CDR2 as SYDVKM. V was clipped by 5 bases and J by 4 bases; unmatched bases: 4. This CDR3 is built from 14 residues. The CDR3: CASSLGQVNEKLFF. The CDR3 DNA is TGTGCCAGCAGTCTTGGACAGGTTAATGAAAAACTGTTTTTT. The entire variable domain, with the rest obtained from reference TRBV28 and TRBJ1-4, is as follows: DVKVTQSSRYLVKRTGEKVFLECVQDMDHENMFWYRQDPGLGLRLIYFSYDVKMKEKGDIPEGYSVSREKKERFSLILESASTNQTSMYLCASSLGQVNEKLFFGSGTQLSVL.

In nucleotides, the CDR3 is TGTGCCAGCAGCTTAGCGGGAACCGGGACAGTCAATCAGCCCCAGCATTTT. As protein: CASSLAGTGTVNQPQHF. The rearrangement joins TRBV7-2 to TRBJ1-5, with 7 bases that match TRBD1. In germline, CDR1 is SGHTA, CDR2 FQGNSA. Trimming cost V 0 bases and J 3 bases; bases outside gene matches: 8. The CDR3 is made up of 17 amino acids.

This clone occurred once. The V call is TRBV30, the J call TRBJ1-5; 7 nucleotides match TRBD1. Germline assignment: CDR1 GTSNPN and CDR2 SVGIG (reference sequence). The CDR3 runs to 13 residues. Trimming took 0 bases from V and 9 from J; bases not matched to a gene: 5. CDR3 residues: CAWSVGDSRPQHF. The CDR3 nucleotides read TGTGCCTGGAGTGTAGGGGACAGTCGGCCCCAGCATTTT.

Only a few counts were recorded for this clone. CDR3 sequence: CASSLRGPNEKLFF. The CDR3 DNA reads as TGTGCCAGCAGCTTAAGGGGCCCAAATGAAAAACTGTTTTTT. The genes are TRBV11-2 and TRBJ1-4; tentatively, D is TRBD1 (5 bases). This CDR3 is 14 amino acids long. V lost 2 bases and J lost 5, with 9 bases in between. Germline V gene data show CDR1 as SGHAT and CDR2 as FQNNGV.

The chain links TRBV7-7 to TRBJ2-3; D perhaps matches TRBD2 (6 bases). Germline CDR1 SSHAT, CDR2 FNYEAQ (reference sequence). The CDR3 sequence is 15 residues long. The germline V and J ends were trimmed by 3 bases and 0 bases, with 10 bases remaining between them. The CDR3 region has the DNA TGTGCCAGCAGCTTCGGGACTCCCAGCACAGATACGCAGTATTTT. Residues: CASSFGTPSTDTQYF.

The genes are TRBV24-1 and TRBJ2-1, with D possibly matching TRBD1 (5 bases). V was shortened by 2 bases and J by 5 bases, with 12 bases between the two germline ends. There are 15 residues in the CDR3. Germline lookup yields CDR1 KGHDR and CDR2 SFDVKD. The CDR3 reads CATSDYNRNDNEQFF. Written as DNA, the CDR3 is TGTGCCACCAGTGATTATAACAGGAATGACAATGAGCAGTTCTTC.

J is TRBJ2-2 and V is TRBV20-1; D is unclear. Trimming pared 6 bases from V and 6 bases from J, leaving 8 bases between. CDR3 length: 11 residues. From germline, CDR1 is DFQATT and CDR2 SNEGSKA (reference sequence). The CDR3 region is CSAGVAGELFF. The DNA for the CDR3 is TGCAGTGCCGGAGTGGCCGGGGAGCTGTTTTTT.

V is TRBV7-8 and J is TRBJ2-1; TRBD1 aligns across 9 bases. Germline V CDR1 and CDR2: SGHVS, FQNEAQ. The CDR3 extends over 18 amino acids. Germline trimming cut 5 bases from V and 0 bases from J; bases unmatched to any gene: 11. The CDR3 here is CASSPTGRGQGSYNEQFF. The CDR3 region has the DNA TGTGCCAGCAGCCCCACCGGTAGGGGACAGGGCTCCTACAATGAGCAGTTCTTC. The variable domain in full, completed from reference TRBV7-8 and TRBJ2-1, reads GAGVSQSPRYKVAKRGQDVALRCDPISGHVSLFWYQQALGQGPEFLTYFQNEAQLDKSGLPSDRFFAERPEGSVSTLKIQRTQQEDSAVYLCASSPTGRGQGSYNEQFFGPGTRLTVL.

The rearrangement uses TRBV6-5 and TRBJ2-3; D gene uncertain. V was pared by 0 bases and J by 0 bases, with 7 bases between. The length of the CDR3 is 15 residues. Germline values: CDR1 MNHEY, CDR2 SVGAGI. In DNA, the CDR3 is TGTGCCAGCAGTTACTCGAGAGGTAGCACAGATACGCAGTATTTT. Protein product: CASSYSRGSTDTQYF.

The V call is TRBV24-1, the J call TRBJ2-3, with 13 bases fitting TRBD2. The V gene's germline CDR1 is KGHDR and CDR2 SFDVKD. J gave up 4 bases and V 7 bases, and 4 bases lay outside the gene matches. The CDR3 spans 15 residues. The DNA for the CDR3 is TGTGCCACCAGCCGGACTAGCGGGAGTGCAGATACGCAGTATTTT. Its protein product is CATSRTSGSADTQYF.

The rearrangement uses TRBV7-6 and TRBJ2-4; weak D call: TRBD1 (6 bases). Per germline, CDR1 SGHVS and CDR2 FNYEAQ. The V and J ends lost 4 bases and 6 bases respectively, with 16 bases between them. The CDR3 has 15 residues. CDR3 sequence reads: CASSSVQGMANIQYF. CDR3 DNA sequence: TGTGCCAGCAGCTCCGTCCAGGGGATGGCAAACATTCAGTACTTC.

This chain uses TRBV19 with TRBJ2-7; 7 bases agree with TRBD1. CDR3 length equals 15 residues. Germline values: CDR1 LNHDA, CDR2 SQIVND (reference sequence). Trimming removed 6 bases from V and 2 bases from J; junction bases left unmatched: 10. In DNA form, the CDR3 reads TGTGCCAGTAGCCTAGGGGGCCTTCCAACCTACGAGCAGTACTTC. Translated: CASSLGGLPTYEQYF.

J is TRBJ1-1 and V is TRBV9, with 9 positions matching TRBD1. This CDR3 has 15 residues. CDR1 and CDR2 (germline): SGDLS, YYNGEE. V shed 2 bases and J 3 bases; nucleotides not matched to a gene: 5. The CDR3 loop reads CASSVSGTGYTEAFF. CDR3 DNA sequence: TGTGCCAGCAGCGTTAGTGGGACAGGGTACACTGAAGCTTTCTTT.

The rearrangement uses TRBV11-2 and TRBJ1-2; 9 bases match TRBD1. J was trimmed by 8 bases and V by 5 bases; bases with no gene match: 9. The CDR3 spans 14 residues. CDR1 is SGHAT, CDR2 FQNNGV, per germline. The CDR3 region has the DNA TGTGCCAGCAGCCTAGCAGGGACAGGGAGCGGCTACACCTTC. Translation gives CASSLAGTGSGYTF.

The table lists this clone with a count of one. V is TRBV19 and J is TRBJ1-6; 7 nucleotides align to TRBD1. The germline CDR1 and CDR2 sequences are LNHDA and SQIVND (reference sequence). CDR3 length: 15 residues. Losses at the gene ends were 5 bases for V and 5 bases for J; bases not matched to a gene: 6. The CDR3 region has the DNA TGTGCCAGTAGTGCGCCGGGACAGAATAATTCACCCCTCCACTTT. It is translated as CASSAPGQNNSPLHF. The variable domain in full, with the rest retrieved from reference TRBV19 and TRBJ1-6, is DGGITQSPKYLFRKEGQNVTLSCEQNLNHDAMYWYRQDPGQGLRLIYYSQIVNDFQKGDIAEGYSVSREKKESFPLTVTSAQKNPTAFYLCASSAPGQNNSPLHFGNGTRLTVT.

The genes are TRBV21-1 and TRBJ1-2; no check of the table's D call, TRBD1, against the DNA was made. TRBV21-1 is a recognized pseudogene. The CDR3 runs 14 residues. The CDR3 DNA reads TGTGCCAGCAGCAGAAACTTTAACAGGGGTGGCTACACCTTC. This gives the protein CASSRNFNRGGYTF.

This chain connects TRBV21-1 to TRBJ1-1; TRBD1, the D gene given by the table, was not confirmed from the DNA. TRBV21-1 is a documented pseudogene. There are 15 residues in the CDR3. This chain's CDR3 is CASSTPPQGAPEAFF. Here the CDR3 DNA reads TGTGCCAGCAGCACCCCTCCTCAGGGGGCGCCTGAAGCTTTCTTT.

This chain uses TRBV4-3 with TRBJ2-3, with 7 bases identical to TRBD1. The V and J ends lost 0 bases and 3 bases, in that order; junction bases with no gene match: 9. The CDR3 consists of 17 residues. Germline assignment: CDR1 LGHNA and CDR2 YSLEER. Here the CDR3 DNA reads TGCGCCAGCAGCCAAGATACCGGGACAGACATGACAGATACGCAGTATTTT. It translates to CASSQDTGTDMTDTQYF.

Here the CDR3 reads CASSYRSGSGELFF. DNA for the CDR3: TGTGCCAGCAGTTACCGGAGCGGGAGCGGGGAGCTGTTTTTT. The chain carries TRBV6-5 and TRBJ2-2; the match to TRBD2 covers 8 bases. CDR1 is MNHEY and CDR2 is SVGAGI in the germline V gene. The CDR3 sequence is 14 residues long. V was pared by 2 bases and J by 7 bases, with 3 bases of the junction left unmatched.